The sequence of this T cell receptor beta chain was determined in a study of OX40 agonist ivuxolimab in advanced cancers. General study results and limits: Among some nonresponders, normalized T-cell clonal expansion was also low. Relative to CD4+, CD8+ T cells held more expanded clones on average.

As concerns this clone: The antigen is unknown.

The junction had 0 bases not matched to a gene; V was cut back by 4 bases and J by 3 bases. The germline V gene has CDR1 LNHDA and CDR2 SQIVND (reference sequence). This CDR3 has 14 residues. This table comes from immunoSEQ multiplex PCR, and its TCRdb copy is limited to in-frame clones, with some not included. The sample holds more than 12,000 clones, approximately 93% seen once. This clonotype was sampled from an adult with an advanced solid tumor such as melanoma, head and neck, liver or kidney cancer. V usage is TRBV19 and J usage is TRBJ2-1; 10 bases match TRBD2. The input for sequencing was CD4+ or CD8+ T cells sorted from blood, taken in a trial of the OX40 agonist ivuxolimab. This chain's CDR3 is CASSTSGGYNEQFF. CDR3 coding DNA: TGTGCCAGTAGTACTAGCGGGGGCTACAATGAGCAGTTCTTC.